This T cell receptor (beta chain) was sequenced in a study of breast tumors, draining lymph nodes, adjacent tissues. Germline V lookup: CDR1 SGDLS, CDR2 YYNGEE. CDR3 length: 14 residues. Breast cancer patients provided tissue from their axillary draining lymph nodes. Each CDR3 protein gets one entry after TCRdb re-called the multiplex PCR reads with MiXCR. The sample carries approximately 230,000 distinct CDR3 sequences, 30% to 35% recorded once. Notes on this clonotype: The junction departs from the called germline gene at one end, perhaps through a read error.

The source material was axillary lymph node tissue. The TCR comes from a female donor with breast cancer. Some clones in this sample may be carry-over from other donors' samples. The chain links TRBV9 to TRBJ2-5, with a tentative D call TRBD2 (6 bases). The DNA for the CDR3 is TGTGCCAGCAGACCGGGACCCGGAGGGGAGACCCAGTCCTTC. This translates into CASRPGPGGETQSF.